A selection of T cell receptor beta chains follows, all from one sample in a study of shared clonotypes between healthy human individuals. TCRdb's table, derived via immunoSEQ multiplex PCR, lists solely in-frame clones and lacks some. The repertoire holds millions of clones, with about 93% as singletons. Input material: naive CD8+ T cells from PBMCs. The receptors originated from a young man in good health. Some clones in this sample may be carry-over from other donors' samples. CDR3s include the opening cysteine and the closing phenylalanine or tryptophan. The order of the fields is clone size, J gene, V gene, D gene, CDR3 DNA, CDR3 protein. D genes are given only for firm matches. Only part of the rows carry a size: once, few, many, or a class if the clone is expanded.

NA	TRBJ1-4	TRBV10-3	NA	TGTGCCATCAGTGAGTCGAAAAGGGTTAACGGAGCTAATGAAAAACTGTTTTTT	CAISESKRVNGANEKLFF
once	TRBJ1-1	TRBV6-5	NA	TGTGCCAGCAGTCCGCCGGGTAGGGGCACTGAAGCTTTCTTT	CASSPPGRGTEAFF
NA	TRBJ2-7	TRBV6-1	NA	TGTGCCAGCAGTGAATCGGCGGGGGCCCCCTCGTACGAGCAGTACTTC	CASSESAGAPSYEQYF
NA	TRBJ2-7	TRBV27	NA	TGTGCCAGCCTCTCCGGATGTTGGCGAATCCCACGATACGAGCAGTACTTC	CASLSGCWRIPRYEQYF
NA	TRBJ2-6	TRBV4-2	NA	TGTGCCAGCAGCCAAGACTCCCGCCTTCTCTCTGGGGCCAACGTCCTGACTTTC	CASSQDSRLLSGANVLTF
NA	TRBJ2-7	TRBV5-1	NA	TGCGCCAGCGGCCGATTCCAGGGGGAGCAGTACTTC	CASGRFQGEQYF
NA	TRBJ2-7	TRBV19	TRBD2	TGTGCCAGTAGCCCCGGACTAGCGGACTCCTACGAGCAGTACTTC	CASSPGLADSYEQYF
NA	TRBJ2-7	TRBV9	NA	TGTGCCAGCAGCGTAGGGAGCGTCAGCTCCTACGAGCAGTACTTC	CASSVGSVSSYEQYF
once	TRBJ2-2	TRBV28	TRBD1	TGTGCCAGCAGTTATTACAGGGGGCGCGGGTCCGGGGAGCTGTTTTTT	CASSYYRGRGSGELFF
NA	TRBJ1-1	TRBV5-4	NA	TGTGCCAGCAGCTTTGGGGGGTTGGGTGAAGCTTTCTTT	CASSFGGLGEAFF
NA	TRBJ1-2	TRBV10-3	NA	TGTGCCATCAGTGACGGGGGGGACTATGGCTACACCTTC	CAISDGGDYGYTF
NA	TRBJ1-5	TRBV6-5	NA	TGTGCCAGCAGTTCCGCGATTGGCAATCAGCCCCAGCATTTT	CASSSAIGNQPQHF
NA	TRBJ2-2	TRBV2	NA	TGTGCCAGCAGAACCCCTTATTGGGGGGCCGGGGAGCTGTTTTTT	CASRTPYWGAGELFF
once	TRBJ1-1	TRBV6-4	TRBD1	TGTGCCAGCAGTGACCAGGGGGGAGACACTGAAGCTTTCTTT	CASSDQGGDTEAFF
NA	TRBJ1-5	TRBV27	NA	TGTGCCAGCAGTCCAAGAGGGATACGCGGAAATTGGGATCAGCCCCAGCATTTT	CASSPRGIRGNWDQPQHF
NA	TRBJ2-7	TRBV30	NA	TGTGCCTGCCGGGACCTAGCGACCTACGAGCAGTACTTC	CACRDLATYEQYF
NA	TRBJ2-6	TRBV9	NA	TGTGCCAGCAGCGTAGTCGGGATGCCCTCTGGGGCCAACGTCCTGACTTTC	CASSVVGMPSGANVLTF
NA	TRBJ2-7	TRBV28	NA	TGTGCCAGCAGTTTACCCAGGGTCACCTACGAGCAGTACTTC	CASSLPRVTYEQYF
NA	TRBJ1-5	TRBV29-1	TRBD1	TGCAGCGTCTTACAGGGGTTCAATCAGCCCCAGCATTTT	CSVLQGFNQPQHF
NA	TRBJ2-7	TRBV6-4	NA	TGTGCCCGGGGGTGGTTTCACTACGAGCAGTACTTC	CARGWFHYEQYF
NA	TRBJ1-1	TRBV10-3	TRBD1	TGTGCCATCAGACTAGGGGGCGGGAACACTGAAGCTTTCTTT	CAIRLGGGNTEAFF
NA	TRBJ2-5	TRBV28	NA	TGTGCCAGGCCGGGGGAAGAGACCCAGTACTTC	CARPGEETQYF
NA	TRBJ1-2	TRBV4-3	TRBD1	TGCGCCAGCAGCCCCCTCGACAGGGGGGGATATGGCTACACCTTC	CASSPLDRGGYGYTF
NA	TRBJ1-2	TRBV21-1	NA	TGTGCCAGTCTAGCGGGGACCTTC	CASLAGTF
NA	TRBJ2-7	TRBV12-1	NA	TGTGCCAGCAGCCCCTCATTCGGACTAGCGGGAGAGCGATTCCGAGGGGAGCAGTACTTC	CASSPSFGLAGERFRGEQYF
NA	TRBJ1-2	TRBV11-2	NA	TGTGCCAGCAGCCCGAATGGGGCCACTACTAACTATGGCTACACCTTC	CASSPNGATTNYGYTF
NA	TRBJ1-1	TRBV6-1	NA	TGTGCCAGCAGTGATCCATTCACTGGGAACACTGAAGCTTTCTTT	CASSDPFTGNTEAFF
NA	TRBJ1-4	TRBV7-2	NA	TGTGCCAGCAGCCCACAGGGTCGGGGTGAAAAACTGTTTTTT	CASSPQGRGEKLFF
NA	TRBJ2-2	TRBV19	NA	TGTGCCAGTAGCCCCCAATTCAGACAGTCGAACACCGGGGAGCTGTTTTTT	CASSPQFRQSNTGELFF
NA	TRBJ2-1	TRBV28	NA	TGTGCCAGCAGGCCTTTCAGGAGCTCCTACAATGAGCAGTTCTTC	CASRPFRSSYNEQFF
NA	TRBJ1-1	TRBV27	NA	TGTGCCAGCAGTTTATCGACGGGGTGGGAAGCTTTCTTT	CASSLSTGWEAFF
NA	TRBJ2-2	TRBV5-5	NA	TGTGCCAGCCAGGGGTCCGTCACCGGGGAGCTGTTTTTT	CASQGSVTGELFF
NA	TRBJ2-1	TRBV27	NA	TGTGCCAGCAGTCAACTCCTAGCCGGGGGGCCGATCAATGAGCAGTTCTTC	CASSQLLAGGPINEQFF
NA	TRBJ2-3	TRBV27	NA	TGTGCCAGCAGTTTGGCAGGGCAGAGCACAGATACGCAGTATTTT	CASSLAGQSTDTQYF
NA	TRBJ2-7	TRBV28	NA	TGTGCCAGCAGTCCTCCCGAGGTTGGGAGCGTCTACGAGCAGTACTTC	CASSPPEVGSVYEQYF
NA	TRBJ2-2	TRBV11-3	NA	TGTGCCAGCAGCTCCCTGTGGCGCGGGACCGGGGAGCTGTTTTTT	CASSSLWRGTGELFF
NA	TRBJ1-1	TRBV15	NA	TGTGCCACCAGCAGCACAGGGACGGGGGACACTGAAGCTTTCTTT	CATSSTGTGDTEAFF
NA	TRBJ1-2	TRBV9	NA	TGTGCCAGCAGCGTAGTAGTAGGGTCGAACTATGGCTACACCTTC	CASSVVVGSNYGYTF
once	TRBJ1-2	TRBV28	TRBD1	TGTGCCAGCAGCTACGGGACAGGGGACGGCTACACCTTC	CASSYGTGDGYTF
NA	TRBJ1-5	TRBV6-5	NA	TGTGCCAGCAGTTGGTCTTTGTACACCGGCAATCAGCCCCAGCATTTT	CASSWSLYTGNQPQHF
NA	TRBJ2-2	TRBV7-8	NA	TGTGCCAGCAGCTTAGCTCTCACCGGGGAGCTGTTTTTT	CASSLALTGELFF
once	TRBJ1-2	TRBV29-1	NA	TGCAGCGTTGAAGGCCGCAAGGACCACGGCTACACCTTC	CSVEGRKDHGYTF
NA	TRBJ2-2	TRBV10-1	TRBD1	TGCGCCAGCAGTGAGACAGGGGACACCGGGGAGCTGTTTTTT	CASSETGDTGELFF
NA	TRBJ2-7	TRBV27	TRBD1	TGTGCCAGCAGTCTCTCTAACAGGGGTTACGAGCAGTACTTC	CASSLSNRGYEQYF
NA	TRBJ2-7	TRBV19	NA	TGTGCCAGTAGTTTCTCTGGCGGAGCCTCCTACGAGCAGTACTTC	CASSFSGGASYEQYF
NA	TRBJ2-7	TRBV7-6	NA	TGTGCCAGCAGCTCCCGGGACAAGGGGCATGGGGGCGAGCAGTACTTC	CASSSRDKGHGGEQYF
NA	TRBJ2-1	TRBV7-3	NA	TGTGCCAGCAGCCCCATGGGTCCAGGCGCCTACAATGAGCAGTTCTTC	CASSPMGPGAYNEQFF